These 12 T cell receptor beta chains were sequenced from one sample in a study of CD8+CD57+ T cells in acquired aplastic anemia. The template used for profiling TCR beta VDJ and CDR3 was genomic DNA. TCRdb itself ran the reads through MiXCR, one entry per CDR3 protein. The data show roughly 420,000 distinct CDR3 sequences, around 68% seen once. Sequenced input: sorted CD4+, CD8+, or CD8+CD57+ T cells (not recorded which) from PBMCs. These receptors came from a human donor in good health, serving as a control.

The sample holds many counts of this clonotype. This chain connects TRBV10-3 to TRBJ2-7; D remains ambiguous. V lost 3 bases and J 3 bases, leaving 12 bases between the germline ends. The CDR3 sequence is 14 residues long. Germline CDR1 is ENHRY and CDR2 is SYGVKD. The CDR3 reads CAISESGVIYEQYF. DNA for the CDR3: TGTGCCATCAGTGAAAGTGGGGTCATCTACGAGCAGTACTTC.

The sample holds many counts of this clonotype. The rearrangement joins TRBV11-2 to TRBJ2-3; 11 bases are shared with TRBD1. The CDR3 sequence is 16 residues long. The V gene end was trimmed by 6 bases and the J gene end by 4 bases; junction bases not matched to a gene: 9. The germline V gene has CDR1 SGHAT and CDR2 FQNNGV. In DNA, the CDR3 is TGTGCCAGCAGGACCCCCAGGACAGGGGGCGCAGATACGCAGTATTTT. This codes for CASRTPRTGGADTQYF.

The rearrangement joins TRBV12-3 or TRBV12-4 to TRBJ1-2; D uncertain. V lost 10 bases to trimming and J lost 0 bases, with 12 bases between them. The CDR3 contains 13 residues. The CDR3 nucleotides read TGTGCCACCCCGATGGAAACTAACTATGGCTACACCTTC. It translates to CATPMETNYGYTF.

In DNA form, the CDR3 reads TGTGCCATCAGTGAGCCGACAGGGGGCTACTATGGCTACACCTTC. Translated, it gives CAISEPTGGYYGYTF. The gene calls are TRBV10-3 and TRBJ1-2, with 10 bases lining up with TRBD1. Germline V gives CDR1 ENHRY, CDR2 SYGVKD. This CDR3 is 15 amino acids long. J lost 3 bases, V lost 2 bases, and 3 bases had no gene match.

As concerns this clonotype: One end of the junction does not line up with germline, which may come from a read error. This sequence joins TRBV7-4 and TRBJ2-7; D is uncertain. CDR1 is SGHVT, CDR2 SQSDAQ, per germline. CDR3 length: 13 residues. The CDR3 region is CASSPLEKGKQEF. The DNA of the CDR3 is TGTGCCAGCAGCCCCCTGGAAAAGGGAAAGCAGGAATTC.

This sequence joins TRBV11-2 and TRBJ1-4; no clear D gene. Deletions cut 3 bases from V and 4 bases from J, with 12 bases between. The CDR3 length is 15 residues. Germline CDR1 is SGHAT and CDR2 is FQNNGV. The CDR3 spells CASSFPLINNEKLFF. CDR3 in DNA: TGTGCCAGCAGCTTTCCCCTGATAAATAATGAAAAACTGTTTTTT.

A word on this clonotype: Relative to the germline gene, one junction end is altered; a read error may explain this. The chain is built from TRBV7-9 and TRBJ1-2; 7 positions match TRBD1. Germline CDR1 SEHNR, CDR2 FQNEAQ (reference sequence). CDR3 length equals 15 residues. CDR3 residues: CASSWLTDRTYRYTF. In DNA, the CDR3 is TGCGCCAGCAGCTGGTTAACGGACAGGACCTATCGCTACACCTTC. The full variable domain, in which reference TRBV7-9 and TRBJ1-2 provide the parts outside the CDR3, is DTGVSQNPRHKITKRGQNVTFRCDPISEHNRLYWYRQTLGQGPEFLTYFQNEAQLEKSRLLSDRFSAERPKGSFSTLEIQRTEQGDSAMYLCASSWLTDRTYRYTFGSGTRLTVV.

Points on this clonotype: As the CDR3 is not closed by the conserved phenylalanine or tryptophan, this likely results from a read error. Because the CDR3's place on the DNA is in doubt, the DNA is left out and the CDR3 is given as listed by TCRdb. The chain employs TRBV7-2 and TRBJ2-5; TRBD1 was called by the table and not checked on the DNA. Ends included, the CDR3 has 13 residues. CDR1 is SGHTA and CDR2 is FQGNSA in the germline V gene. The CDR3 is CASSLIRVETKYL.

This clonotype has a single count. The chain recombines TRBV20-1 with TRBJ1-5; D ambiguous. This CDR3 contains 13 residues. The germline V gene has CDR1 DFQATT and CDR2 SNEGSKA (reference sequence). V lost 0 bases and J lost 11, with 14 bases in between. CDR3 loop: CSARDILYGSQHF. The DNA for the CDR3 is TGCAGTGCTAGAGACATACTCTATGGCTCCCAGCATTTT.

To note about this clonotype: A junction end diverges from the germline sequence, so it may reflect a read error. The chain recombines TRBV7-9 with TRBJ1-2; unclear D gene. Germline CDR1 and CDR2: SEHNR and FQNEAQ (reference sequence). CDR3 size: 14 residues. The CDR3: CASSVACAGDGYTF. The CDR3, as DNA: TGTGCCAGCAGCGTAGCTTGCGCAGGCGATGGCTACACCTTC.

The chain links TRBV12-3 or TRBV12-4 to TRBJ2-3, with 9 bases aligning to TRBD1. The J segment lost 5 bases and the V segment lost 4 bases, leaving 4 bases of the junction unmatched. The CDR3 extends over 14 amino acids. The CDR3 sequence is CASSSGQGQDTQYF. As DNA, the CDR3 is TGTGCCAGCAGTTCGGGACAGGGACAAGATACGCAGTATTTT.

This chain uses TRBV7-3 with TRBJ1-5; D unclear. The CDR3 length is 15 residues. The germline V and J ends were trimmed by 3 bases and 8 bases, with 17 bases remaining between them. Germline V lookup: CDR1 SGHTA, CDR2 FQGTGA. CDR3 residues: CASSFGTGPGEPQHF. CDR3 DNA sequence: TGTGCCAGCAGCTTCGGAACCGGGCCAGGTGAGCCCCAGCATTTT.